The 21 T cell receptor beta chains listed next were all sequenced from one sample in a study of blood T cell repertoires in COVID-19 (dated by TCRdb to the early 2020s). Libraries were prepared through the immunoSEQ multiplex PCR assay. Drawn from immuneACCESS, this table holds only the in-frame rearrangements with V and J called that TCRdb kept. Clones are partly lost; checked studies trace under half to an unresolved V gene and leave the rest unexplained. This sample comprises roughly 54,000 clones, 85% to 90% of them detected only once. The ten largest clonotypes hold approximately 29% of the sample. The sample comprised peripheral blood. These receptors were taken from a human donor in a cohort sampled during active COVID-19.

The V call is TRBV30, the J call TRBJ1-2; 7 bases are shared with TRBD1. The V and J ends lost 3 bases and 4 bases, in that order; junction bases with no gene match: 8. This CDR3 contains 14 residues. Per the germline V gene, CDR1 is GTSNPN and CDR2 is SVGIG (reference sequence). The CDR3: CAWRLLTGPYGYTF. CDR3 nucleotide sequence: TGTGCCTGGAGACTCTTGACAGGGCCCTATGGCTACACCTTC. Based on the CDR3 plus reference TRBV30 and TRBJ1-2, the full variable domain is SQTIHQWPATLVQPVGSPLSLECTVEGTSNPNLYWYRQAAGRGLQLLFYSVGIGQISSEVPQNLSASRPQDRQFILSSKKLLLSDSGFYLCAWRLLTGPYGYTFGSGTRLTVV.

CDR3 in amino acids: CASSSSGQGAYEKLFF. The CDR3 DNA is TGTGCCAGCAGTTCGTCCGGACAGGGGGCGTATGAAAAACTGTTTTTT. The chain joins TRBV27 to TRBJ1-4; 11 bases fit TRBD1. The CDR3 is 16 amino acids. V lost 4 bases and J lost 6; bases outside the gene matches: 7. From germline, CDR1 is MNHEY and CDR2 SMNVEV (reference sequence).

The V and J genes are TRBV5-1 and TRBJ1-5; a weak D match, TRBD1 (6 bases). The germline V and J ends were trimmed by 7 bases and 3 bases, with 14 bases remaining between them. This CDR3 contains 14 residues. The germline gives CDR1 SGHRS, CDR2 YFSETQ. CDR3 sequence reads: CASSSGGPNQPQHF. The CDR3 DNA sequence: TGCGCCAGCTCGTCCGGGGGGCCCAATCAGCCCCAGCATTTT.

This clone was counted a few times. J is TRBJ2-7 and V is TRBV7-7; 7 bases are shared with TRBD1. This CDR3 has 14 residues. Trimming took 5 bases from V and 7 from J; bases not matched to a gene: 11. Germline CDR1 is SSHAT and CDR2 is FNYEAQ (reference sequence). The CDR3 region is CASSPRQGSWEQYF. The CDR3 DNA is TGTGCCAGCAGCCCAAGACAGGGATCATGGGAGCAGTACTTC.

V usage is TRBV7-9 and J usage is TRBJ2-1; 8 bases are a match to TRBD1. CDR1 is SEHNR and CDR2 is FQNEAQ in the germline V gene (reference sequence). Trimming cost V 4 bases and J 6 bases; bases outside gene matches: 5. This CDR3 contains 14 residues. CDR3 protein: CASSYRTGSNEQFF. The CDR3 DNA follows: TGTGCCAGCAGCTATAGGACAGGGAGCAATGAGCAGTTCTTC.

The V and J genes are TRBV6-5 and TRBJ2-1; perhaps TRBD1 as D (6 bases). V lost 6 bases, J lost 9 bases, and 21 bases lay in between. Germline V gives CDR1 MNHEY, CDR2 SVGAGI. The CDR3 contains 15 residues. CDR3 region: CASREPGQIQLEQFF. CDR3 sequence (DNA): TGTGCCAGCAGGGAGCCGGGACAAATACAACTTGAGCAGTTCTTC.

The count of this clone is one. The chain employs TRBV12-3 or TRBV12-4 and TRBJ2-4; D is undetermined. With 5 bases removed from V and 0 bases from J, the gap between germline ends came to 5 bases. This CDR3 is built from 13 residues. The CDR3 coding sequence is TGTGCCAGCAGTCCAATAGCCAAAAACATTCAGTACTTC. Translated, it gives CASSPIAKNIQYF.

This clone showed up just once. As DNA, the CDR3 is TGTGCCAGCAGCTCGACTAATTGGAACAGGGGCTCCTACGAGCAGTACTTC. It codes for CASSSTNWNRGSYEQYF. The chain recombines TRBV11-2 with TRBJ2-7; the match to TRBD1 covers 7 bases. The CDR3 has 17 amino acids. Germline V gene data show CDR1 as SGHAT and CDR2 as FQNNGV. V gave up 4 bases and J gave up 0 bases; unmatched junction bases: 12.

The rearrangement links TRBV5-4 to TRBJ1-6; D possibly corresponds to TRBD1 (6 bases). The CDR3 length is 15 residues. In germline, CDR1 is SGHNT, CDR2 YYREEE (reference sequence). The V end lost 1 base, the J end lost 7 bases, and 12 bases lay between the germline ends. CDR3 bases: TGTGCCAGCAGCTTGACAGGGATATCGAATTCACCCCTCCACTTT. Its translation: CASSLTGISNSPLHF.

CDR3 nucleotide sequence: TGTGCCAGCTGCCGGGAGCAGGGTTCCTACAATGAGCAGTTCTTC. Translated, it gives CASCREQGSYNEQFF. The genes are TRBV2 and TRBJ2-1; possibly TRBD2 for D (6 bases). This CDR3 has 15 residues. V was pared by 8 bases and J by 1 base, with 15 bases between. Germline V CDR1 and CDR2: SNHLY, FYNNEI.

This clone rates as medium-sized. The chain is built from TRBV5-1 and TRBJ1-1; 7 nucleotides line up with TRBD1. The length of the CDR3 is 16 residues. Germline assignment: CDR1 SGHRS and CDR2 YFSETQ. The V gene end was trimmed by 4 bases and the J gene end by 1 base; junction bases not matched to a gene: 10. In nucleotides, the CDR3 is TGCGCCAGCAGCGACAGGGAAAGGGGGCCGAACACTGAAGCTTTCTTT. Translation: CASSDRERGPNTEAFF.

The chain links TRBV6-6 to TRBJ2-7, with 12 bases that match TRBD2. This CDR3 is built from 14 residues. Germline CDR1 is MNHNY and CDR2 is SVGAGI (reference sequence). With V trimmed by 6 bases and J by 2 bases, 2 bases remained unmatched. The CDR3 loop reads CASRRTSGAYEQYF. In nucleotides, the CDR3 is TGTGCCAGCAGAAGGACTAGCGGGGCCTACGAGCAGTACTTC.

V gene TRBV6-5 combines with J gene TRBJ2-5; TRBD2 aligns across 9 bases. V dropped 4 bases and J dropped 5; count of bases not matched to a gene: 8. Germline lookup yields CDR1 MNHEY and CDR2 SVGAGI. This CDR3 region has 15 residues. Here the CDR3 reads CASSSGLAGSETQYF. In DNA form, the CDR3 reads TGTGCCAGCAGTTCGGGACTAGCAGGTTCGGAGACCCAGTACTTC.

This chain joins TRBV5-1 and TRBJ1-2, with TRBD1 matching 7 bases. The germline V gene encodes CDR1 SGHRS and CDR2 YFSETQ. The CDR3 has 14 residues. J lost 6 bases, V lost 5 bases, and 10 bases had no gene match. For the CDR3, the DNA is TGCGCCAGCAGACGAACCGGGACAGAGAATGGCTACACCTTC. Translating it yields CASRRTGTENGYTF.

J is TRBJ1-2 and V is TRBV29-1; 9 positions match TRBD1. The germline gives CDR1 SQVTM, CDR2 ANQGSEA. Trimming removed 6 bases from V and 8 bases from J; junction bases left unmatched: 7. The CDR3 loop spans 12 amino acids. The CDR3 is CSVITGGRGYTF. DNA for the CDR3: TGCAGCGTAATAACAGGGGGCCGAGGCTACACCTTC.

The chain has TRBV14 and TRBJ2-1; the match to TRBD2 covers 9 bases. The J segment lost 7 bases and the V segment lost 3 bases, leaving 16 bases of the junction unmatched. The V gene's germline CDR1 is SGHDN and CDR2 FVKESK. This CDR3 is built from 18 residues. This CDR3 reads CASSQLLGAGGPLNEQFF. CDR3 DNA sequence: TGTGCCAGCAGCCAGTTACTAGGGGCGGGGGGGCCTTTGAATGAGCAGTTCTTC. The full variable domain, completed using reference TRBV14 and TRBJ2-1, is EAGVTQFPSHSVIEKGQTVTLRCDPISGHDNLYWYRRVMGKEIKFLLHFVKESKQDESGMPNNRFLAERTGGTYSTLKVQPAELEDSGVYFCASSQLLGAGGPLNEQFFGPGTRLTVL.

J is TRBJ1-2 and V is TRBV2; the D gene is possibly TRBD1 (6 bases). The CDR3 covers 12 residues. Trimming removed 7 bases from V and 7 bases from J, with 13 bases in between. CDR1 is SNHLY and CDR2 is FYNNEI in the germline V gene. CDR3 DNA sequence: TGTGCCAGCACCACAGGGCCCGCTGGCTACACCTTC. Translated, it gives CASTTGPAGYTF.

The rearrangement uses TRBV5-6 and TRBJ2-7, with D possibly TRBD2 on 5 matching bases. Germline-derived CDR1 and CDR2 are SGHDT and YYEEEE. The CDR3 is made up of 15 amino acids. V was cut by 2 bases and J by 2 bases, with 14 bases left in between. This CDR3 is CASSFWTSATYEQYF. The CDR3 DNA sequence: TGTGCCAGCAGCTTTTGGACTTCCGCTACCTACGAGCAGTACTTC. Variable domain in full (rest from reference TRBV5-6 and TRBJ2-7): DAGVTQSPTHLIKTRGQQVTLRCSPKSGHDTVSWYQQALGQGPQFIFQYYEEEERQRGNFPDRFSGHQFPNYSSELNVNALLLGDSALYLCASSFWTSATYEQYFGPGTRLTVT.

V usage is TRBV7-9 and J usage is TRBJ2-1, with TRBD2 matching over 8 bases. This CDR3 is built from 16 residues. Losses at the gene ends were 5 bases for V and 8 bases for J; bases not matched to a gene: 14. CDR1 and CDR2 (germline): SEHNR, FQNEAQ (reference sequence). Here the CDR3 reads CASSAYPGGRSHEQFF. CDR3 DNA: TGTGCCAGCAGCGCGTACCCTGGCGGGAGGTCCCATGAGCAGTTCTTC. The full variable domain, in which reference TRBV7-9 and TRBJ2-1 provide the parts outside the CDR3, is DTGVSQNPRHKITKRGQNVTFRCDPISEHNRLYWYRQTLGQGPEFLTYFQNEAQLEKSRLLSDRFSAERPKGSFSTLEIQRTEQGDSAMYLCASSAYPGGRSHEQFFGPGTRLTVL.

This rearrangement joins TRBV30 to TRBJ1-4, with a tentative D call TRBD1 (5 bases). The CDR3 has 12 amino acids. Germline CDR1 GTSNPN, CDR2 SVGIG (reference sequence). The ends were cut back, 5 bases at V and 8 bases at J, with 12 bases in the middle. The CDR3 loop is CAWGRGREKLFF. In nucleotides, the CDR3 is TGTGCCTGGGGGCGGGGCCGAGAAAAACTGTTTTTT.

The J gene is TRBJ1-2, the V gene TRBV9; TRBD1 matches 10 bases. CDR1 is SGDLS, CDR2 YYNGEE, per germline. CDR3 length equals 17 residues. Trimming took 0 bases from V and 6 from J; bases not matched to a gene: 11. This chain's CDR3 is CASSVAPAGQGNDGYTF. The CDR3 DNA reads TGTGCCAGCAGCGTAGCCCCAGCGGGACAGGGGAATGATGGCTACACCTTC.